A single sample is the source of the 11 T cell receptor beta chains below, sequenced in a study of blood T cell repertoires in COVID-19. Libraries were prepared by immunoSEQ multiplex PCR; TCRdb keeps only in-frame clonotypes and omits some of them. There are 50,000 to 75,000 clones in the sample; approximately 84% occur only once, and roughly 4.6% lies in the top ten. The sample consisted of peripheral blood. The receptors originated from a man older than 75 in a cohort sampled during active COVID-19.

V and J are TRBV11-2 and TRBJ2-5; 12 bases map to TRBD2. V was clipped by 5 bases and J by 11 bases; unmatched bases: 6. The CDR3 is made up of 13 amino acids. Germline V CDR1 and CDR2: SGHAT, FQNNGV. DNA of the CDR3: TGTGCCAGCAGCCCGACTAGCGGGGGAATACAGTACTTC. Its protein product is CASSPTSGGIQYF.

This clone was seen only a few times. V and J are TRBV27 and TRBJ2-2, with TRBD1 identical over 11 bases. Germline assignment: CDR1 MNHEY and CDR2 SMNVEV (reference sequence). The CDR3 sequence is 16 residues long. J lost 5 bases, V lost 6 bases, and 8 bases had no gene match. The CDR3 sequence is CASRLGTGGRTGELFF. The CDR3 DNA sequence: TGTGCCAGCAGACTCGGGACAGGGGGTCGGACCGGGGAGCTGTTTTTT.

The chain carries TRBV7-2 and TRBJ2-5; 12 bases map to TRBD2. The CDR3 contains 16 residues. Germline lookup yields CDR1 SGHTA and CDR2 FQGNSA. V gave up 4 bases and J gave up 4 bases; unmatched junction bases: 7. The CDR3 region has the DNA TGTGCCAGCAGCTCGATCCTAGCGGGGGGGGGAGAGACCCAGTACTTC. This codes for CASSSILAGGGETQYF.

This chain links TRBV4-1 with TRBJ2-5, with TRBD2 matching 10 bases. The CDR3 covers 17 residues. V shed 1 base and J 4 bases; nucleotides not matched to a gene: 9. Germline V lookup: CDR1 MGHRA, CDR2 YSYEKL. The CDR3 nucleotides read TGCGCCAGCAGCCAAGGGCTAGCGGGAGTCATACGAGAGACCCAGTACTTC. This encodes CASSQGLAGVIRETQYF.

The chain employs TRBV6-6 and TRBJ2-5, with 8 positions matching TRBD1. The germline V gene has CDR1 MNHNY and CDR2 SVGAGI (reference sequence). This CDR3 has 15 amino acids. The V segment lost 6 bases and the J segment 5 bases; nucleotides outside the gene matches: 11. The CDR3 spells CASRGPARGPETQYF. CDR3 bases: TGTGCCAGCAGGGGTCCGGCCAGGGGGCCGGAGACCCAGTACTTC.

This clone was observed a few times. DNA for the CDR3: TGTGCCAGCAGTCGACAGGGGCCGATCAATCAGCCCCAGCATTTT. The encoded protein is CASSRQGPINQPQHF. The chain employs TRBV27 and TRBJ1-5, with TRBD1 matching 8 bases. J was trimmed by 3 bases and V by 5 bases; bases with no gene match: 6. Looked up from germline, CDR1 is MNHEY and CDR2 is SMNVEV (reference sequence). The CDR3 runs to 15 residues.

In this sample, this clone turned up a few times. V gene TRBV19 combines with J gene TRBJ1-3, with D possibly TRBD1 on 6 matching bases. The CDR3 consists of 13 residues. Germline values: CDR1 LNHDA, CDR2 SQIVND (reference sequence). With 5 bases removed from V and 3 bases from J, the gap between germline ends came to 8 bases. CDR3 in amino acids: CASSETGGNTIYF. The CDR3 coding sequence is TGTGCCAGTAGTGAGACAGGTGGAAACACCATATATTTT.

V is TRBV5-6 and J is TRBJ2-5, with a tentative D call TRBD2 (6 bases). This CDR3 has 14 residues. CDR1 and CDR2 from the germline V gene are SGHDT and YYEEEE. Trimming cost V 4 bases and J 5 bases, with 15 bases left between them. This CDR3 reads CASSVGLRGETQYF. The CDR3 DNA reads as TGTGCCAGCAGCGTGGGACTGCGAGGGGAGACCCAGTACTTC.

V gene TRBV11-2 combines with J gene TRBJ1-2, with 9 bases that match TRBD1. After removal of 2 bases from V and 1 base from J, the junction contained 2 bases not matched to a gene. Germline CDR1 reads SGHAT; CDR2 reads FQNNGV. This CDR3 is built from 15 residues. CDR3 protein: CASSLTTGGNYGYTF. CDR3 bases: TGTGCCAGCAGCTTAACGACAGGGGGTAACTATGGCTACACCTTC.

V usage is TRBV29-1 and J usage is TRBJ2-2; D gene ambiguous. Germline V CDR1 and CDR2: SQVTM, ANQGSEA. V shed 6 bases and J shed 4 bases, with 24 bases lying between them. The CDR3 is 17 residues long. CDR3 loop: CSVAPGHDAVSTGELFF. The CDR3 DNA follows: TGCAGCGTAGCGCCCGGCCATGACGCAGTATCCACCGGGGAGCTGTTTTTT.

The chain employs TRBV19 and TRBJ2-7; 8 bases are a match to TRBD1. The junction had 8 bases not matched to a gene; V was cut back by 6 bases and J by 4 bases. CDR3 length: 14 residues. CDR1 LNHDA and CDR2 SQIVND come from the germline V gene (reference sequence). The CDR3 DNA is TGTGCCAGTAGCCCCGGGACAGGTCAATACGAGCAGTACTTC. Encoded protein: CASSPGTGQYEQYF.